These 3 T cell receptor beta chains share one sample of origin, sequenced in a study of T cells in Graves' hyperthyroidism and ophthalmopathy. RNA transcripts yielded amplified TCR beta CDR3 regions. First-round RT-PCR with HTBI primers amplified the TCR CDR3 region. TCRdb reprocessed the multiplex PCR reads via MiXCR and lists one record per CDR3 protein. The table includes about 600,000 distinct CDR3 sequences, 13% to 15% detected once. Sequences were obtained from blood. These receptors all stem from a woman younger than 30 with Graves' ophthalmopathy.

In regard to this clonotype: This clone may be a read error of a much larger clone one base away. This chain connects TRBV12-3 or TRBV12-4 to TRBJ2-5, with 9 positions matching TRBD1. The CDR3 is 14 residues long. The CDR3 bases are TGTGCCAGCAGTCCAAGGACAGGGGAGCAGACCCAGTGCTTC. Its translation: CASSPRTGEQTQCF.

The chain employs TRBV20-1 and TRBJ2-7, with a weak D call TRBD2 (7 bases). This CDR3 has 15 amino acids. Per the germline V gene, CDR1 is DFQATT and CDR2 is SNEGSKA (reference sequence). The V gene lost 1 base and the J gene lost 3 bases, with 16 bases spanning the gap. CDR3: CSARVGGRAGYEQYF. For the CDR3, the DNA is TGCAGTGCTAGAGTAGGGGGGAGGGCCGGCTACGAGCAGTACTTC.

This clonotype was observed at least ten times. This chain uses TRBV6-1 with TRBJ1-6, with D unclear. V lost 5 bases, J lost 5 bases, and 10 bases lay in between. CDR1 and CDR2 from the germline V gene are MNHNS and SASEGT. The CDR3 length is 14 residues. CDR3 sequence: CASSLSSHNSPLHF. The CDR3 DNA follows: TGTGCCAGCAGTTTGTCGTCGCATAATTCACCCCTCCACTTT.